Detailed here is one T cell receptor (beta chain). Antigen: not known. Germline V gene lookup returns CDR1 SNHLY and CDR2 FYNNEI. With 2 bases removed from V and 7 bases from J, the gap between germline ends came to 8 bases. There are 12 residues in the CDR3. The record originates from a study of PD-1 blockade in classical Hodgkin lymphoma. Assay: immunoSEQ multiplex PCR; the TCRdb copy retains only in-frame clones and omits some. This table has under 9,000 clones, 82% appearing once. General study findings and limits: Patients newly diagnosed and complete responders had comparable baseline diversity. Reported findings placed baseline TCR diversity lower in newly diagnosed patients (compared with healthy donors). There remain no defined causes for the repertoire differences, which possibly reflect disease activity or prior therapy. TCR diversity rose significantly by C4D1 in CD4+ but not CD8+ cells.

Time point described: cycle 4 day 1 (C4D1), after 5 to 7 weeks of nivolumab. Every single patient, without exception, relapsed after autologous stem cell transplantation, and brentuximab vedotin exposure varied. From thawed PBMCs, CD8+ T cells were isolated by magnetic negative selection. The chain recombines TRBV2 with TRBJ2-5; D is undetermined. Sequencing used CD8+ T cells from blood, obtained before the fourth cycle of nivolumab. This sequence was found in a human donor with classical Hodgkin lymphoma. CDR3 residues: CASSESGGTQYF. CDR3 in DNA: TGTGCCAGCAGTGAATCGGGTGGGACCCAGTACTTC.